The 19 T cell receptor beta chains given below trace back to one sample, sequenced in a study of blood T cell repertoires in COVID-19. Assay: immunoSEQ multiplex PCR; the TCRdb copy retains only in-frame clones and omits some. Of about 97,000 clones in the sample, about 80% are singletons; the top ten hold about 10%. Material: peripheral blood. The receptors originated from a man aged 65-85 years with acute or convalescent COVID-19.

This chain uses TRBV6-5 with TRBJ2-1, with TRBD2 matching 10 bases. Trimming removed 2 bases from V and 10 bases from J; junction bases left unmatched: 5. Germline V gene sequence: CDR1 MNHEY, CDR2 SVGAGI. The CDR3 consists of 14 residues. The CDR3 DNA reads TGTGCCAGCAGTTACGATATAGCGGGAGGCGAGCAGTTCTTC. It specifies CASSYDIAGGEQFF.

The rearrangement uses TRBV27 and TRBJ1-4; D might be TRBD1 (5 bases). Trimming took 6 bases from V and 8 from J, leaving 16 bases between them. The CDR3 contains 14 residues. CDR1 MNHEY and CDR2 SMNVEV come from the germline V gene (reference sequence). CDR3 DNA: TGTGCCAGCAGGGCGGCGGGGGAGGCCGAAAAACTGTTTTTT. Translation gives CASRAAGEAEKLFF.

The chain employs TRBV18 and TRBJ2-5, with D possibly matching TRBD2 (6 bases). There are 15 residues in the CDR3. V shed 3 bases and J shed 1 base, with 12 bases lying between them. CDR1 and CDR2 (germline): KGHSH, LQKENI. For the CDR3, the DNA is TGTGCCAGCTCACCGGGGACTGATAGCCAAGAGACCCAGTACTTC. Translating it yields CASSPGTDSQETQYF.

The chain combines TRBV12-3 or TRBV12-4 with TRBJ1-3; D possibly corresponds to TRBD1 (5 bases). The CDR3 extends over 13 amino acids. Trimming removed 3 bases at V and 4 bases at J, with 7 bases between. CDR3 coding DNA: TGTGCCAGCAGTTTCGCAGGGGGAAACACCATATATTTT. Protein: CASSFAGGNTIYF.

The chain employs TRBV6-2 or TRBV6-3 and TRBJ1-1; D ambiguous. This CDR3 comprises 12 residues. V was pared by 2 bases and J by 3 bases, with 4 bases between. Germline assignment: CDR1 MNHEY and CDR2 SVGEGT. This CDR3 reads CASSYPYTEAFF. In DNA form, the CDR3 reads TGTGCCAGCAGTTACCCATACACTGAAGCTTTCTTT.

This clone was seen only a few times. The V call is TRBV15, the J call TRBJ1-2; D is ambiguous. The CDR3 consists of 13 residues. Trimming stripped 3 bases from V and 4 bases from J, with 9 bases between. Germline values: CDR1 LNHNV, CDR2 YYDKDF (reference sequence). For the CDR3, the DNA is TGTGCCACCAGCAGCGACGGGATCTATGGCTACACCTTC. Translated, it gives CATSSDGIYGYTF. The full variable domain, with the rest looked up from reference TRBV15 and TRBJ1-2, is DAMVIQNPRYQVTQFGKPVTLSCSQTLNHNVMYWYQQKSSQAPKLLFHYYDKDFNNEADTPDNFQSRRPNTSFCFLDIRSPGLGDTAMYLCATSSDGIYGYTFGSGTRLTVV.

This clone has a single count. Here the CDR3 DNA reads TGTGCCACCAGTGATTTGATGCGGGAGGGTCGGAATGAGCAGTTCTTC. Protein product: CATSDLMREGRNEQFF. The rearrangement joins TRBV24-1 to TRBJ2-1, with 9 bases matching TRBD2. Per the germline V gene, CDR1 is KGHDR and CDR2 is SFDVKD. The CDR3 extends over 16 amino acids. V dropped 0 bases and J dropped 7; count of bases not matched to a gene: 6.

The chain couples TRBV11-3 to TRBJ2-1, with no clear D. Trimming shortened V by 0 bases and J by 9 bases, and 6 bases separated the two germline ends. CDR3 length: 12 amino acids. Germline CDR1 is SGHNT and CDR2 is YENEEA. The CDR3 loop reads CASSLDFREQFF. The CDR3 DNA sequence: TGTGCCAGCAGCTTAGACTTCCGTGAGCAGTTCTTC.

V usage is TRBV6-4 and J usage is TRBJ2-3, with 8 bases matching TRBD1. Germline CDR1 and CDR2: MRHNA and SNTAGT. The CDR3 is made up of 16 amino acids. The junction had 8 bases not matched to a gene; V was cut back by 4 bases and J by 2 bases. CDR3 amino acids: CASSAYTGGLTDTQYF. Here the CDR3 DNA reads TGTGCCAGCAGTGCATATACAGGGGGTCTCACAGATACGCAGTATTTT.

CDR3 protein: CASSLLAGHTPYEQYF. The DNA for the CDR3 is TGTGCCAGCAGTCTCCTAGCGGGACACACCCCTTACGAGCAGTACTTC. The chain employs TRBV27 and TRBJ2-7; 9 bases are shared with TRBD2. Germline V lookup: CDR1 MNHEY, CDR2 SMNVEV (reference sequence). J was trimmed by 4 bases and V by 5 bases; bases with no gene match: 12. This CDR3 comprises 16 residues.

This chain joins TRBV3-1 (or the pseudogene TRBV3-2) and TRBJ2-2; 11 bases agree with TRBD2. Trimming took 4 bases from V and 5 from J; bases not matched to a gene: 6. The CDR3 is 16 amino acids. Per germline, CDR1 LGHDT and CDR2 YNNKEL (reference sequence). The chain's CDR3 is CASSPLAGGPTGELFF. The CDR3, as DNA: TGTGCCAGCAGCCCCTTAGCGGGAGGGCCGACCGGGGAGCTGTTTTTT.

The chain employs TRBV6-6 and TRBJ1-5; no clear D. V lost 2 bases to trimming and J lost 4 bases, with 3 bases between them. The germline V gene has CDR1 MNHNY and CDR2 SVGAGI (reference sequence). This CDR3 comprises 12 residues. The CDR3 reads CASSYENQPQHF. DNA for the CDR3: TGTGCCAGCAGTTACGAGAATCAGCCCCAGCATTTT.

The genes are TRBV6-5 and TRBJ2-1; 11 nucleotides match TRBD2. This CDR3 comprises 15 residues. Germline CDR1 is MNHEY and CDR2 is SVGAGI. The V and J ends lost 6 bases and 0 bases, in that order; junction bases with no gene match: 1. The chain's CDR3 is CASRTSGNSYNEQFF. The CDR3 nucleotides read TGTGCCAGCAGGACTAGCGGGAACTCCTACAATGAGCAGTTCTTC.

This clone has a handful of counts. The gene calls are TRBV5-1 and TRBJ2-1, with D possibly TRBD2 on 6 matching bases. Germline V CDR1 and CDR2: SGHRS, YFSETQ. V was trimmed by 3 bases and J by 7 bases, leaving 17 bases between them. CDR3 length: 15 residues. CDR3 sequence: CASSSGTPGVNEQFF. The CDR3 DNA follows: TGCGCCAGCAGCTCCGGGACTCCGGGGGTAAATGAGCAGTTCTTC. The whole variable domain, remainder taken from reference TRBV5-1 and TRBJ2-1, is KAGVTQTPRYLIKTRGQQVTLSCSPISGHRSVSWYQQTPGQGLQFLFEYFSETQRNKGNFPGRFSGRQFSNSRSEMNVSTLELGDSALYLCASSSGTPGVNEQFFGPGTRLTVL.

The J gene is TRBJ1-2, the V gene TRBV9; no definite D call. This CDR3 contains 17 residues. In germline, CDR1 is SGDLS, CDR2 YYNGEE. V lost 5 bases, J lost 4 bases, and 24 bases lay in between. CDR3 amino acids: CASSHTGSNSGRYGYTF. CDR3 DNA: TGTGCCAGCAGTCATACCGGGAGCAATTCAGGTCGCTATGGCTACACCTTC.

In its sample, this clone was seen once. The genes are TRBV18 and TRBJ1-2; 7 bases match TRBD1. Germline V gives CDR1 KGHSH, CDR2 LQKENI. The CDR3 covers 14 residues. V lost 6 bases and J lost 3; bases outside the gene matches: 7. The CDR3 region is CASSYSTGDYGYTF. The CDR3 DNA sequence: TGTGCCAGCTCGTACAGCACAGGGGACTATGGCTACACCTTC. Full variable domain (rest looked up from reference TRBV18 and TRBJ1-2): NAGVMQNPRHLVRRRGQEARLRCSPMKGHSHVYWYRQLPEEGLKFMVYLQKENIIDESGMPKERFSAEFPKEGPSILRIQQVVRGDSAAYFCASSYSTGDYGYTFGSGTRLTVV.

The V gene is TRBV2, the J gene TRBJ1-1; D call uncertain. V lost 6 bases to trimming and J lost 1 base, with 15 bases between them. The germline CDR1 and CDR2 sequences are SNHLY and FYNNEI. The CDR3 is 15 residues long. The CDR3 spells CASSSGRVGNTEAFF. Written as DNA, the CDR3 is TGTGCCAGCAGCTCCGGGAGGGTTGGGAACACTGAAGCTTTCTTT.

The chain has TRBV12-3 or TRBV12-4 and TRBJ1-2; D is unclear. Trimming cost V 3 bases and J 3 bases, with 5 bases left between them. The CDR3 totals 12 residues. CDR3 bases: TGTGCCAGCAGTTTTCGGGACTATGGCTACACCTTC. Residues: CASSFRDYGYTF.

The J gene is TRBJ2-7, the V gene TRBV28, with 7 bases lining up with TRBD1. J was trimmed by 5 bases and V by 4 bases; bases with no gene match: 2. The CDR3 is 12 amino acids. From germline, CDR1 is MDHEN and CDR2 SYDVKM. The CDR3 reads CASSSTGDEQYF. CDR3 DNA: TGTGCCAGCAGTTCTACAGGGGACGAGCAGTACTTC.